The clone carrying this T cell receptor beta chain was detected ten times or more. The antigen is undetermined. This sample was taken from a study of T cell repertoires in cytomegalovirus infection. As for the study in general: Indications came from public TCR beta signatures; they pointed to CMV infection and to a matching HLA type. Study results and caveats: CMV carriers having the relevant HLA were flagged by cumulative public TCR beta family frequency. There were HLA-C-restricted CMV-specific TCR beta clonotypes dominating the ex vivo response.

CDR3 length equals 15 residues. Germline V gene data show CDR1 as SEHNR and CDR2 as FQNEAQ (reference sequence). Unmatched junction bases numbered 11, after V lost 1 base and J lost 13 bases. TCRdb reprocessed the reads with MiXCR, giving one entry per CDR3 protein. The sample consists of 560,000 or so distinct CDR3 sequences, approximately 15% of them appearing once. The V gene is TRBV7-9, the J gene TRBJ1-2; 11 bases align to TRBD1. This clonotype was obtained from a human donor in good health (CMV status not recorded). Some clones in this sample may be carry-over from other donors' samples. The sequencing input was CD8+ T cells from PBMCs. The CDR3 loop reads CASSLVRDRGFLLTF. The DNA for the CDR3 is TGTGCCAGCAGCTTAGTCCGGGACAGGGGGTTTCTGCTCACCTTC.